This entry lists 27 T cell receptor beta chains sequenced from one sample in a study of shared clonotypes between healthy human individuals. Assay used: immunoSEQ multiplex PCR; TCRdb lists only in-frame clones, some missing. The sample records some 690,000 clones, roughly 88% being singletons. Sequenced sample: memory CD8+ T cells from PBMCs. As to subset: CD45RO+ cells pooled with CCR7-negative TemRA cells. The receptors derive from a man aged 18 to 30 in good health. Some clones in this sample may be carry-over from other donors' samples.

This CDR3 reads CATATGENTGELFF. Here the CDR3 DNA reads TGTGCCACTGCGACAGGCGAGAACACCGGGGAGCTGTTTTTT. This chain connects TRBV28 to TRBJ2-2, with D possibly matching TRBD1 (6 bases). V was clipped by 10 bases and J by 1 base, with 13 bases between them. This CDR3 contains 14 residues. CDR1 and CDR2 from the germline V gene are MDHEN and SYDVKM.

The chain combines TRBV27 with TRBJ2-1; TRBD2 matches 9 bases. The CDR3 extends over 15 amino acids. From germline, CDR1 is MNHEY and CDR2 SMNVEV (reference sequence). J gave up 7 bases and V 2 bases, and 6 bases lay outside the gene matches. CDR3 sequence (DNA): TGTGCCAGCAGTTTAATGGCGGGAGGGCCGAATGAGCAGTTCTTC. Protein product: CASSLMAGGPNEQFF.

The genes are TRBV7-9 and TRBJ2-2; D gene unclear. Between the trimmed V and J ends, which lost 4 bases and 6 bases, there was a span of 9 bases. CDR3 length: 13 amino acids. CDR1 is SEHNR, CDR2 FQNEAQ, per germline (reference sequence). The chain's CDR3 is CASSSNGPGELFF. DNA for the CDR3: TGTGCCAGCAGCTCGAACGGACCCGGGGAGCTGTTTTTT.

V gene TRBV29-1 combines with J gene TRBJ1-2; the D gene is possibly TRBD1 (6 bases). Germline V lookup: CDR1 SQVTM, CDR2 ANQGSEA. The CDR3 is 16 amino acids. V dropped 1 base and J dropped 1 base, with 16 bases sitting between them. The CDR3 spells CSVEGAVQGVNYGYTF. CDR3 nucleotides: TGCAGCGTTGAAGGGGCCGTACAGGGTGTTAACTATGGCTACACCTTC.

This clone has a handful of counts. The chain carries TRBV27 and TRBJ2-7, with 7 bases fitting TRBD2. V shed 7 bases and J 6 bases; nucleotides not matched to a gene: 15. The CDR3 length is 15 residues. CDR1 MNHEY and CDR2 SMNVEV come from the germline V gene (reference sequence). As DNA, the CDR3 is TGTGCCAGCACAAGAGCGGGGAACATACCGGGCGAGCAGTACTTC. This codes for CASTRAGNIPGEQYF.

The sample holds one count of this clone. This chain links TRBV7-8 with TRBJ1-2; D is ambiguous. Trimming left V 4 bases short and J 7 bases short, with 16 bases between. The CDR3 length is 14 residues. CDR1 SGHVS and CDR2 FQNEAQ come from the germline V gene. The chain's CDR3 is CASSSAGGVIGYTF. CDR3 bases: TGTGCCAGCAGCTCCGCGGGCGGGGTTATTGGCTACACCTTC. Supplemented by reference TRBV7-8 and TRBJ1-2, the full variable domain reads GAGVSQSPRYKVAKRGQDVALRCDPISGHVSLFWYQQALGQGPEFLTYFQNEAQLDKSGLPSDRFFAERPEGSVSTLKIQRTQQEDSAVYLCASSSAGGVIGYTFGSGTRLTVV.

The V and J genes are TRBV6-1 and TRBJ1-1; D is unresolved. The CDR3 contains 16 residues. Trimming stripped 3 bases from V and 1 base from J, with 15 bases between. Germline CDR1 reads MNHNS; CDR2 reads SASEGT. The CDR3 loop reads CASSDWELTWNTEAFF. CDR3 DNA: TGTGCCAGCAGTGATTGGGAGTTGACCTGGAACACTGAAGCTTTCTTT.

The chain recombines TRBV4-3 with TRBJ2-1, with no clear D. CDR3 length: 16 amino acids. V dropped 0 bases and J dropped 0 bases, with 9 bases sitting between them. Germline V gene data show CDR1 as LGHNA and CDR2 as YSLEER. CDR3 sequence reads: CASSQDRGNSYNEQFF. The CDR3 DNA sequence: TGCGCCAGCAGCCAAGATCGAGGAAACTCCTACAATGAGCAGTTCTTC.

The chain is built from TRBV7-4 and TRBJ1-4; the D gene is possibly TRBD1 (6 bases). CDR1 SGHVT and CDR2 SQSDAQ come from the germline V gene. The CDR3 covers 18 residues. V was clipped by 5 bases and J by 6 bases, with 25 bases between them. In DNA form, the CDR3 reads TGTGCCAGCAGCCCGACGGGGGGGGCCCGTGCGATGGATGAAAAACTGTTTTTT. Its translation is CASSPTGGARAMDEKLFF.

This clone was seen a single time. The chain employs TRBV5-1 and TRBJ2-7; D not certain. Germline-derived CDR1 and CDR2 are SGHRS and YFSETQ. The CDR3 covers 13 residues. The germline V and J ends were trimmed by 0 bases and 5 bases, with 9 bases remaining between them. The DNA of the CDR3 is TGCGCCAGCAGCTTGGTCCCGGAGAACGAGCAGTACTTC. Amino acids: CASSLVPENEQYF.

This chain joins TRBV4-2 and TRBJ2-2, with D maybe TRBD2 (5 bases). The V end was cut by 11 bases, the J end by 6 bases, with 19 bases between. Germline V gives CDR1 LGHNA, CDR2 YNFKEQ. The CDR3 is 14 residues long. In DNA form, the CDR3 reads TGTGCCCTTCAGGCCGAGGACTCTGCCGGGGAGCTGTTTTTT. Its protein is CALQAEDSAGELFF.

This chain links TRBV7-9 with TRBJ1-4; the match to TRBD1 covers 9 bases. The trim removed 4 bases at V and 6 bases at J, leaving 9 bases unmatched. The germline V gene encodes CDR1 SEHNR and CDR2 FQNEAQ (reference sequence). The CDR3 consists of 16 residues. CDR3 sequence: CASSSPGHRGHEKLFF. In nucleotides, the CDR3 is TGTGCCAGCAGCTCCCCCGGGCACAGGGGGCATGAAAAACTGTTTTTT.

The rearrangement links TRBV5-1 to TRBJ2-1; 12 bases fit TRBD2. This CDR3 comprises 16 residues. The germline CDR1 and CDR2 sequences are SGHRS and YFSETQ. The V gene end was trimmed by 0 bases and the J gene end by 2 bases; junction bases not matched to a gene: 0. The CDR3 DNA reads TGCGCCAGCAGCTTGGGGACTAGCGGGACCTACAATGAGCAGTTCTTC. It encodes CASSLGTSGTYNEQFF.

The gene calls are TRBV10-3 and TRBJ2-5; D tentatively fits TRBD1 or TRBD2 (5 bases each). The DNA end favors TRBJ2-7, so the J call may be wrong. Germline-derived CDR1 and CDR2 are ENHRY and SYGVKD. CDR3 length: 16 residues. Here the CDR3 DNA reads TGTGCCATCAGTGAGCCCGGGACGGAAAGATCCTACGAGCAGTACTTC. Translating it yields CAISEPGTERSYEQYF.

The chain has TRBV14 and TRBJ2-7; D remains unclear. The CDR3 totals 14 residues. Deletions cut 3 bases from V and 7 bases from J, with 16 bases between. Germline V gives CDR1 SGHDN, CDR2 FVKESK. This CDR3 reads CASSHGPFSGEQYF. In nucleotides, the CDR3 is TGTGCCAGCAGCCACGGCCCTTTCAGTGGGGAGCAGTACTTC.

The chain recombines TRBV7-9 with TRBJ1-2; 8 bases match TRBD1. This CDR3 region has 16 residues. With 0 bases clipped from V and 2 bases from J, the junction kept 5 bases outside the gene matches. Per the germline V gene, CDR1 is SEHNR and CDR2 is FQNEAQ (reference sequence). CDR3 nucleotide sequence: TGTGCCAGCAGCTTAGCACCAACAGGGGGAAACTATGGCTACACCTTC. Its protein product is CASSLAPTGGNYGYTF.

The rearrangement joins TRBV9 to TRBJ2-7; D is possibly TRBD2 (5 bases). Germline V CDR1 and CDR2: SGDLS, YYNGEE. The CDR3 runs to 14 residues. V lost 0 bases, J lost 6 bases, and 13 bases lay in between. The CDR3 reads CASSVAGLTREQYF. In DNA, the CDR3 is TGTGCCAGCAGCGTAGCGGGGTTGACGCGCGAGCAGTACTTC.

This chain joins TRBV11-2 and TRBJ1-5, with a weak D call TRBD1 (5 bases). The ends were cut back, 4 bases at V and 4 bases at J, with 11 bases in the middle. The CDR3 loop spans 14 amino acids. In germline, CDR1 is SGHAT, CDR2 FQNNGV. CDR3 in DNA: TGTGCCAGCAGCTCTTGGGGGTGGAATCAGCCCCAGCATTTT. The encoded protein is CASSSWGWNQPQHF.

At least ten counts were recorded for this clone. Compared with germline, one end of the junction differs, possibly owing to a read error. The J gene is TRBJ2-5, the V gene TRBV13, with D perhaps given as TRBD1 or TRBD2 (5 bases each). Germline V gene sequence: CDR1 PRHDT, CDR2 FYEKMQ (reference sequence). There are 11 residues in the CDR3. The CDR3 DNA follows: TGTGCCAGCAGTGCGGAAAGAGGGGTGGACTTC. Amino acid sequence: CASSAERGVDF.

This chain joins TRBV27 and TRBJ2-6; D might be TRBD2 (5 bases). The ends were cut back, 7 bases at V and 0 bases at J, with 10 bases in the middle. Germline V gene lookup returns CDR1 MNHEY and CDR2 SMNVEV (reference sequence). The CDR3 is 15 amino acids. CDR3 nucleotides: TGTGCCAGCACAGGCGGGTCCTCTGGGGCCAACGTCCTGACTTTC. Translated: CASTGGSSGANVLTF.

Here the CDR3 reads CASSFRGLNEKLFF. CDR3 sequence (DNA): TGTGCCAGCAGTTTCAGGGGGCTTAATGAAAAACTGTTTTTT. The chain employs TRBV28 and TRBJ1-4; 8 bases are a match to TRBD1. Germline V gene lookup returns CDR1 MDHEN and CDR2 SYDVKM. The CDR3 consists of 14 residues. V lost 3 bases and J lost 4; bases outside the gene matches: 1.

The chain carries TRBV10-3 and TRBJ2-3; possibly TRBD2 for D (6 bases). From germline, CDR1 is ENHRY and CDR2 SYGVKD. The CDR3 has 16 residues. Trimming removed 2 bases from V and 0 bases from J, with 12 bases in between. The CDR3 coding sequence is TGTGCCATCAGTGAGCACGGGACTCAGAGCACAGATACGCAGTATTTT. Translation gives CAISEHGTQSTDTQYF.

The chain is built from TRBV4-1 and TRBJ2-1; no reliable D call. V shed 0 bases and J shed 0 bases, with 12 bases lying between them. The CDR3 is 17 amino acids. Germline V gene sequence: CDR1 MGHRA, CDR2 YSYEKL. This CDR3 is CASSQDLGAYSYNEQFF. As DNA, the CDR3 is TGCGCCAGCAGCCAAGATCTTGGCGCCTACTCCTACAATGAGCAGTTCTTC.

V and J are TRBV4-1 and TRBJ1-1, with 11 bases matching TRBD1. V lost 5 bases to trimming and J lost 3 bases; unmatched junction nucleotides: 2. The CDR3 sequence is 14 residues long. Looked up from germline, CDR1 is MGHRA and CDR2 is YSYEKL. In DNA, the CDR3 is TGCGCCAGCAGCGGGGACAGGGGGGACACTGAAGCTTTCTTT. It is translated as CASSGDRGDTEAFF.

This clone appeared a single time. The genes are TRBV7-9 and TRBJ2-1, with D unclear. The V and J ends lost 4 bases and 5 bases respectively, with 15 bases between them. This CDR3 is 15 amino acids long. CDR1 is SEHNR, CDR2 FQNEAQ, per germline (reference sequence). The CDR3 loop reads CASSSPTLLHNEQFF. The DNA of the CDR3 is TGTGCCAGCAGCTCCCCGACGCTGCTCCACAATGAGCAGTTCTTC.

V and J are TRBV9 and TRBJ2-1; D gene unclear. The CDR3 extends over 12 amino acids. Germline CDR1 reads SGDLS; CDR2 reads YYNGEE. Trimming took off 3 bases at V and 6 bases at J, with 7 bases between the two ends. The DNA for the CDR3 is TGTGCCAGCAGCGGTGAAACCAATGAGCAGTTCTTC. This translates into CASSGETNEQFF.

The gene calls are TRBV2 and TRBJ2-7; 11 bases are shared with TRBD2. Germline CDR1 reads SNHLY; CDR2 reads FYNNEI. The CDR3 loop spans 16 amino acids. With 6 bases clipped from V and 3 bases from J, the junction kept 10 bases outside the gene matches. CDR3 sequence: CASSFGTSGNYYEQYF. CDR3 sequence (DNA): TGTGCCAGCAGCTTCGGGACTAGCGGTAATTACTACGAGCAGTACTTC.